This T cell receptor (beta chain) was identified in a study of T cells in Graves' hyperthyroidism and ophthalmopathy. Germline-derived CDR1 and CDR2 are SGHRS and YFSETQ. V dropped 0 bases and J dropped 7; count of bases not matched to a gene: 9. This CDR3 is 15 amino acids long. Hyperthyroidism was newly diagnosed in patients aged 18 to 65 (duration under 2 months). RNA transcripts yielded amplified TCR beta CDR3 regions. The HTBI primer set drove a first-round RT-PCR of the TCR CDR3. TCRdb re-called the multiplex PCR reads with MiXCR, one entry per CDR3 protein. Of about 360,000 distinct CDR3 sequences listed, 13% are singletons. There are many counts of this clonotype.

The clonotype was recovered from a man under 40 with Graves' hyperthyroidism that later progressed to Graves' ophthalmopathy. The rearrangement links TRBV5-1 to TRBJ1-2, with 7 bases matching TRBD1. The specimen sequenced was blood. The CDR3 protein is CASSLADRVASGYTF. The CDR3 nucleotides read TGCGCCAGCAGCTTGGCAGACAGGGTTGCTTCTGGCTACACCTTC. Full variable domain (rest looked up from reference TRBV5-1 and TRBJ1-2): KAGVTQTPRYLIKTRGQQVTLSCSPISGHRSVSWYQQTPGQGLQFLFEYFSETQRNKGNFPGRFSGRQFSNSRSEMNVSTLELGDSALYLCASSLADRVASGYTFGSGTRLTVV.